Sequencing of this T cell receptor beta chain was carried out in a study of breast tumors, draining lymph nodes, adjacent tissues. The study, taken as a whole, reports: Data only fit, rather than demonstrated, lymph node origin of most tumor T cells. Luminal-like breast cancer showed significantly greater tumor-nontumor repertoire similarity than basal-like breast cancer did.

TCRdb independently ran MiXCR on the multiplex PCR reads; one entry per CDR3 protein. Among approximately 210,000 distinct CDR3 sequences, approximately 30% were seen once, and the ten largest hold approximately 1.5%. The lymph nodes were axillary draining lymph nodes from breast cancer patients. A few counts support this clonotype. Its matching antigen is unknown. The CDR3 has 12 residues. V shed 6 bases and J shed 3 bases, with 8 bases lying between them. In germline, CDR1 is MNHEY, CDR2 SVGAGI. The clonotype originates from a female donor with breast cancer. Some clones in this sample may be carry-over from other donors' samples. Sequencing was performed on axillary lymph node tissue. The V gene is TRBV6-5, the J gene TRBJ1-1, with unresolved D. CDR3 nucleotide sequence: TGTGCCAGCAGGGCCCTCTACACTGAAGCTTTCTTT. This gives the protein CASRALYTEAFF.